This T cell receptor (beta chain) is from a study of blood T cell repertoires in COVID-19. Study summary: COVID-19 samples from acute and convalescent phases originated in the United States, Italy and Spain.

The CDR3 sequence is 15 residues long. The V and J ends lost 5 bases and 5 bases respectively, with 18 bases between them. From germline, CDR1 is SGHNT and CDR2 YYREEE (reference sequence). As handled by the study authors: For nucleated cells, counts were estimated from reference gene primer amplification. Generated by immunoSEQ multiplex PCR, the TCRdb table keeps only in-frame clones and is missing some. V and J calls and clone size are given by that table; D and trimming were obtained from the DNA. This table has about 100,000 clones, 92% appearing once. Sequencing was performed on peripheral blood. The V and J genes are TRBV5-4 and TRBJ2-3, with TRBD1 as a possible D gene (6 bases). This clonotype was obtained from a man between 65 and 85 years old with acute or convalescent COVID-19. The CDR3 sequence: CASRQTTGFGDTQYF. The CDR3 coding sequence is TGTGCCAGCAGACAAACTACAGGGTTCGGAGATACGCAGTATTTT.